Below, 6 T cell receptor beta chains from the same sample are listed, as sequenced in a study of cytomegalovirus exposure and HLA in healthy donors. With 60 Vbeta and 13 Jbeta primers, the PCR was carried out. Some clones are missing from TCRdb's copy, which holds only in-frame ones; the method was immunoSEQ multiplex PCR. The sample lists around 25,000 clones; 79% were seen once. Sample: PBMCs. The receptors originated from a male donor in good health and CMV-seronegative.

The CDR3 loop reads CASSHPPGQGQNTIYF. CDR3 nucleotide sequence: TGTGCCAGCAGCCACCCTCCGGGACAGGGCCAAAACACCATATATTTT. V and J are TRBV16 and TRBJ1-3, with 9 bases fitting TRBD1. Germline V gives CDR1 KGHSY, CDR2 FQNENV. This CDR3 contains 16 residues. V trimming: 3 bases; J trimming: 6 bases; junction bases outside the gene matches: 9.

V gene TRBV28 combines with J gene TRBJ2-1; a weak D match, TRBD1 (5 bases). V lost 6 bases and J 8 bases, leaving 20 bases between the germline ends. CDR1 and CDR2 from the germline V gene are MDHEN and SYDVKM. This CDR3 is built from 15 residues. The CDR3 region is CASSQPGSGLDEQFF. Here the CDR3 DNA reads TGTGCCAGCAGCCAACCTGGGTCAGGGCTGGATGAGCAGTTCTTC.

J is TRBJ1-1 and V is TRBV18; a weak D match, TRBD1 (5 bases). This CDR3 is 12 amino acids long. Germline V gene sequence: CDR1 KGHSH, CDR2 LQKENI. Trimming removed 2 bases at V and 11 bases at J, with 12 bases between. This CDR3 is CASSPGAPGAFF. DNA of the CDR3: TGTGCCAGCTCACCAGGGGCACCCGGGGCTTTCTTT.

This chain joins TRBV7-9 and TRBJ2-7, with D possibly matching TRBD2 (6 bases). In germline, CDR1 is SEHNR, CDR2 FQNEAQ (reference sequence). Trimming shortened V by 4 bases and J by 6 bases, and 16 bases separated the two germline ends. This CDR3 contains 14 residues. The CDR3, as DNA: TGTGCCAGCAGCTCGGGACTCGGGGGTCGCGAGCAGTACTTC. Translation: CASSSGLGGREQYF.

The gene calls are TRBV4-2 and TRBJ2-7; TRBD2 agrees at 15 bases. This CDR3 has 17 amino acids. Germline values: CDR1 LGHNA, CDR2 YNFKEQ. Germline trimming cut 3 bases from V and 3 bases from J; bases unmatched to any gene: 6. The CDR3 DNA reads TGTGCCAGCAGCCAGGGACTAGCGGGAGGTGGAGTCTACGAGCAGTACTTC. This sequence encodes CASSQGLAGGGVYEQYF.

The chain joins TRBV6-1 to TRBJ2-3, with a possible D match to TRBD2 (5 bases). The germline V and J ends were trimmed by 1 base and 2 bases, with 13 bases remaining between them. Germline lookup yields CDR1 MNHNS and CDR2 SASEGT. The CDR3 has 16 residues. DNA of the CDR3: TGTGCCAGCAGTGAAGATGGGAGCGGTCCCACAGATACGCAGTATTTT. Encoded protein: CASSEDGSGPTDTQYF.